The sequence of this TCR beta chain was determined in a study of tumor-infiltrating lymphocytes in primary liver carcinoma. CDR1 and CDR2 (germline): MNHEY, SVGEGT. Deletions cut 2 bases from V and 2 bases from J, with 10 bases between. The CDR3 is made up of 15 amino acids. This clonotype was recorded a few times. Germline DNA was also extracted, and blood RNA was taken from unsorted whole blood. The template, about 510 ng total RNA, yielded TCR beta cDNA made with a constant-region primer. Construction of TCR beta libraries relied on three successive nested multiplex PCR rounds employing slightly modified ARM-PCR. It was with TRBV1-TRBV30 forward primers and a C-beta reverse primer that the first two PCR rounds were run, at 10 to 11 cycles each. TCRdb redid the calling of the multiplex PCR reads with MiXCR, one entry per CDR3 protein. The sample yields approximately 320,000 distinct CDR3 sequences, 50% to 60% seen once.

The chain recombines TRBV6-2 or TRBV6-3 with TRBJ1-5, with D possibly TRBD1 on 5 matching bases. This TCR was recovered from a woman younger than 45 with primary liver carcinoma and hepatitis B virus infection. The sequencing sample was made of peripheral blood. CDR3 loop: CASSYAGGGNQPQHF. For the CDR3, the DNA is TGTGCCAGCAGTTACGCCGGGGGAGGCAATCAGCCCCAGCATTTT.